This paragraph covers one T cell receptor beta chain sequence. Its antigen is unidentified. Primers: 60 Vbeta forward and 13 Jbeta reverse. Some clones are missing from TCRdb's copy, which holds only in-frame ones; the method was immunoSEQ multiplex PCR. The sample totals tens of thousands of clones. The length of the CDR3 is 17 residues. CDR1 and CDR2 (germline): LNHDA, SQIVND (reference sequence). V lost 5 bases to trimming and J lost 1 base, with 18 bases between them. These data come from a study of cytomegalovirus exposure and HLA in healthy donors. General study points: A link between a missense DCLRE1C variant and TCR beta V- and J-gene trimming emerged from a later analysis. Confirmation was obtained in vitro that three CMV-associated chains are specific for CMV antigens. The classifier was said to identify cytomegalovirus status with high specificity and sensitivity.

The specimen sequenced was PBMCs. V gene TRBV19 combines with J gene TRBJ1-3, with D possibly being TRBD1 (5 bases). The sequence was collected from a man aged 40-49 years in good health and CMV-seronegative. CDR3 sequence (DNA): TGTGCCAGTAGTTATGGCCTAACCGGGGGTTCTGGAAACACCATATATTTT. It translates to CASSYGLTGGSGNTIYF.